Listed here are 6 T cell receptor beta chains from one sample, sequenced in a study of identifying expanded T cells in peripheral blood. TCRdb keeps only in-frame clones here, not all; method: immunoSEQ multiplex PCR. This sample yields 100,000 to 150,000 clones, of which approximately 86% are seen a single time; about 8% belongs to the top ten. The sample consisted of blood. The source is a person aged 18-70 years in good health.

J is TRBJ2-5 and V is TRBV9; the match to TRBD2 covers 9 bases. Germline CDR1 SGDLS, CDR2 YYNGEE. Unmatched junction bases numbered 12, after V lost 4 bases and J lost 5 bases. This CDR3 contains 16 residues. CDR3 sequence (DNA): TGTGCCAGCAGCCCCTTGGGGCTAGCGGGAATGGAGACCCAGTACTTC. The encoded protein is CASSPLGLAGMETQYF.

This clone turned up a few times. This chain uses TRBV9 with TRBJ2-5, with 9 bases aligning to TRBD1. The CDR3 is made up of 15 amino acids. J gave up 1 base and V 0 bases, and 1 base lay outside the gene matches. Germline V gene sequence: CDR1 SGDLS, CDR2 YYNGEE. The CDR3 nucleotides are TGTGCCAGCAGCGTAGAGACAGGGGGCCAAGAGACCCAGTACTTC. Amino acid sequence: CASSVETGGQETQYF.

The rearrangement joins TRBV5-6 to TRBJ2-7, with 9 bases aligning to TRBD1. This CDR3 comprises 11 residues. Germline V lookup: CDR1 SGHDT, CDR2 YYEEEE. V was clipped by 0 bases and J by 11 bases; unmatched bases: 0. CDR3 nucleotide sequence: TGTGCCAGCAGCTTGGGGGACAGGGAGTACTTC. It translates to CASSLGDREYF.

V and J are TRBV10-3 and TRBJ2-7; 7 nucleotides match TRBD1. CDR3 length: 15 residues. After removal of 6 bases from V and 0 bases from J, the junction contained 8 bases not matched to a gene. The germline V gene has CDR1 ENHRY and CDR2 SYGVKD. The CDR3 reads CAISDTDRVSYEQYF. In DNA, the CDR3 is TGTGCCATCAGCGATACCGACAGGGTCTCCTACGAGCAGTACTTC.

This clone occurred once. The chain has TRBV5-4 and TRBJ2-3, with D perhaps TRBD1 or TRBD2 (5 bases each). The germline V and J ends were trimmed by 2 bases and 4 bases, with 11 bases remaining between them. CDR3 size: 14 residues. The germline V gene has CDR1 SGHNT and CDR2 YYREEE (reference sequence). The CDR3 region is CASSFDEGSDTQYF. CDR3 nucleotides: TGTGCCAGCAGCTTCGATGAGGGGTCAGATACGCAGTATTTT.

The CDR3 bases are TGTGCCGGCTCGCCGGCGATTGGCACTGAAGCTTTCTTT. Protein product: CAGSPAIGTEAFF. The V and J genes are TRBV11-2 and TRBJ1-1; D gene unclear. The CDR3 is 13 amino acids. Germline CDR1 and CDR2: SGHAT and FQNNGV. Trimming removed 11 bases at V and 4 bases at J, with 17 bases between.